This T cell receptor (beta chain) was retrieved from a study of OX40 agonist ivuxolimab in advanced cancers. Turning to the study itself: The dose-escalation cohort had hepatocellular carcinoma, melanoma, renal cell or head and neck cancer.

Study conclusions and caveats: Relative to CD4+ cells, CD8+ T cells on average had more expanded clones.

Regarding this clone: Its specificity is not known.

Looked up from germline, CDR1 is SGHRS and CDR2 is YFSETQ. The J segment lost 1 base and the V segment lost 4 bases, leaving 11 bases of the junction unmatched. This CDR3 is 17 amino acids long. The assay was immunoSEQ multiplex PCR, and TCRdb's table has in-frame clones only and misses some. The table has 60,000 or so clones, more than 75% seen once; the top ten hold approximately 5%. Samples of blood were obtained at baseline, on cycle 4 day 1, and on cycle 7 day 1. The chain couples TRBV5-1 to TRBJ2-5, with 9 bases that match TRBD2. Sequences were derived from CD4+ or CD8+ T cells sorted from blood, sampled in a trial of the OX40 agonist ivuxolimab. The TCR comes from an adult with an advanced solid tumor such as melanoma, head and neck, liver or kidney cancer. CDR3 sequence (DNA): TGCGCCAGCAGCAAGGGGGCTAGCGGGACTTCCCAAGAGACCCAGTACTTC. Its protein product is CASSKGASGTSQETQYF.